Presented here are 14 T cell receptor beta chains from one specimen sequenced in a study of cytomegalovirus exposure and HLA in healthy donors. The PCR made use of 60 Vbeta and 13 Jbeta primers. The table came from immunoSEQ multiplex PCR; TCRdb's copy has only in-frame clones and leaves some out. Here the sample spans about 230,000 clones, about 89% being singletons. The sequencing sample was made of PBMCs. The receptors shown here come from a woman aged 18-29 years in good health and CMV-seronegative.

V and J are TRBV4-1 and TRBJ1-4, with 7 bases lining up with TRBD1. This CDR3 is built from 15 residues. The V and J ends lost 4 bases and 7 bases, in that order; junction bases with no gene match: 9. Per the germline V gene, CDR1 is MGHRA and CDR2 is YSYEKL. The CDR3 DNA sequence: TGCGCCAGCAGCCGGAACAGGGGTGGAGTTGAAAAACTGTTTTTT. Protein: CASSRNRGGVEKLFF.

CDR3 protein: CASSSGQGARTEAFF. CDR3 nucleotides: TGTGCCAGCAGCTCGGGACAGGGGGCGCGCACTGAAGCTTTCTTT. This rearrangement joins TRBV7-9 to TRBJ1-1, with 12 bases lining up with TRBD1. Germline V gene sequence: CDR1 SEHNR, CDR2 FQNEAQ (reference sequence). CDR3 size: 15 residues. J gave up 4 bases and V 4 bases, and 4 bases lay outside the gene matches.

This rearrangement joins TRBV7-2 to TRBJ2-5, with D perhaps TRBD2 (7 bases). The CDR3 covers 16 residues. V was clipped by 4 bases and J by 7 bases, with 22 bases between them. Germline V CDR1 and CDR2: SGHTA, FQGNSA. The CDR3 spells CASSSTQAAGAGTQYF. In nucleotides, the CDR3 is TGTGCCAGCAGCTCCACCCAGGCCGCGGGGGCAGGGACCCAGTACTTC.

V gene TRBV19 combines with J gene TRBJ1-2; D may be TRBD1 (6 bases). Germline CDR1 reads LNHDA; CDR2 reads SQIVND (reference sequence). The CDR3 consists of 15 residues. Trimming took 5 bases from V and 1 from J, leaving 14 bases between them. CDR3 coding DNA: TGTGCCAGTAGTGATACAGGGTTACTTAACTATGGCTACACCTTC. This gives the protein CASSDTGLLNYGYTF.

This chain connects TRBV7-2 to TRBJ2-7, with TRBD2 matching 10 bases. Trimming took 1 base from V and 7 from J; bases not matched to a gene: 4. Looked up from germline, CDR1 is SGHTA and CDR2 is FQGNSA. The CDR3 consists of 14 residues. DNA for the CDR3: TGTGCCAGCAGCTTAGAGCGGGGGGGCAGTGAGCAGTACTTC. Amino acids: CASSLERGGSEQYF.

V and J are TRBV19 and TRBJ2-3; 7 nucleotides line up with TRBD2. J gave up 5 bases and V 0 bases, and 11 bases lay outside the gene matches. Germline lookup yields CDR1 LNHDA and CDR2 SQIVND (reference sequence). CDR3 size: 17 residues. CDR3 region: CASSIDPRAGEKDTQYF. In DNA, the CDR3 is TGTGCCAGTAGTATAGACCCCCGGGCGGGAGAAAAAGATACGCAGTATTTT.

The chain has TRBV4-3 and TRBJ1-6, with D perhaps TRBD1 (6 bases). The germline V and J ends were trimmed by 0 bases and 6 bases, with 12 bases remaining between them. The germline V gene encodes CDR1 LGHNA and CDR2 YSLEER. CDR3 length: 16 amino acids. The CDR3 loop is CASSQEITGPNSPLHF. In DNA, the CDR3 is TGCGCCAGCAGCCAAGAGATAACAGGGCCTAATTCACCCCTCCACTTT.

The rearrangement joins TRBV6-5 to TRBJ1-1, with no clear D. The CDR3 has 15 residues. The germline V and J ends were trimmed by 8 bases and 3 bases, with 19 bases remaining between them. Per the germline V gene, CDR1 is MNHEY and CDR2 is SVGAGI. The CDR3 DNA reads as TGTGCCAGCGTTCTGGTAAGCGGACCCTACACTGAAGCTTTCTTT. As protein: CASVLVSGPYTEAFF.

The rearrangement links TRBV6-5 to TRBJ2-5; unclear D gene. Germline CDR1 is MNHEY and CDR2 is SVGAGI. V was cut by 6 bases and J by 1 base, with 12 bases left in between. The CDR3 runs to 14 residues. CDR3 bases: TGTGCCAGCAGGATCGCCTTGGCCCAAGAGACCCAGTACTTC. Translation gives CASRIALAQETQYF.

The V call is TRBV11-2, the J call TRBJ2-7; 12 nucleotides agree with TRBD2. The germline CDR1 and CDR2 sequences are SGHAT and FQNNGV. The V and J ends lost 5 bases and 13 bases, in that order; junction bases with no gene match: 6. CDR3 size: 12 residues. Here the CDR3 DNA reads TGTGCCAGCAGCGCGACTAGCGGGGGCCTTTACTTC. Protein product: CASSATSGGLYF.

This chain connects TRBV9 to TRBJ2-5; 10 bases agree with TRBD1. The end of the DNA aligns better with TRBJ2-7, so the J call may be wrong. Germline V gene lookup returns CDR1 SGDLS and CDR2 YYNGEE. This CDR3 has 14 residues. In DNA form, the CDR3 reads TGTGCCAGCAGCCCTCGGACAGGGGGTTACGAGCAGTACTTC. This encodes CASSPRTGGYEQYF.

V gene TRBV19 combines with J gene TRBJ2-5; D may be TRBD1 (5 bases). Trimming removed 5 bases at V and 1 base at J, with 11 bases between. The germline V gene encodes CDR1 LNHDA and CDR2 SQIVND (reference sequence). The CDR3 has 14 residues. The CDR3 reads CASSDQRGQETQYF. The CDR3 DNA reads as TGTGCCAGTAGTGATCAAAGGGGCCAAGAGACCCAGTACTTC.

The chain joins TRBV5-1 to TRBJ1-2; D call uncertain. The CDR3 is 14 amino acids. V lost 1 base and J lost 2, with 9 bases in between. The germline CDR1 and CDR2 sequences are SGHRS and YFSETQ. The CDR3 loop reads CASSLSGTNYGYTF. In DNA form, the CDR3 reads TGCGCCAGCAGCTTGTCAGGCACGAACTATGGCTACACCTTC.

V is TRBV4-3 and J is TRBJ2-7; TRBD2 is a possible D gene (6 bases). Trimming left V 0 bases short and J 7 bases short, with 28 bases between. Germline-derived CDR1 and CDR2 are LGHNA and YSLEER. The CDR3 runs to 19 residues. The chain's CDR3 is CASSQDIPRVGGKDGEQYF. CDR3 DNA sequence: TGCGCCAGCAGCCAAGATATCCCTCGGGTCGGGGGTAAAGATGGAGAGCAGTACTTC.